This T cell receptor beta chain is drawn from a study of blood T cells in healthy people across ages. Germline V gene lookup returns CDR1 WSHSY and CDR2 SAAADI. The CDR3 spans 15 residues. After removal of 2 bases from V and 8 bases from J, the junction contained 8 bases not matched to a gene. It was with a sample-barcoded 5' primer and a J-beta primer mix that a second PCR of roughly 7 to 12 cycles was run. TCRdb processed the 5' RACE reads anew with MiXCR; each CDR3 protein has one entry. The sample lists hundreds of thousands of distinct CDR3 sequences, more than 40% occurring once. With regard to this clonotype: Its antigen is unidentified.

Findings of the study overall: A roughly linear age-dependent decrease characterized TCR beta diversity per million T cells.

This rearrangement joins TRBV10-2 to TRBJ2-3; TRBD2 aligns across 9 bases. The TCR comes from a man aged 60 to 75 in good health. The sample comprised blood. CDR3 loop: CASSEEGSGGVTQYF. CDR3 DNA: TGCGCCAGCAGTGAGGAGGGTAGCGGGGGTGTTACGCAGTATTTT.